This passage covers 24 T cell receptor beta chains from one sample sequenced in a study of molecular identifiers for immune sequencing clone quantification. TCRdb reprocessed the PCR reads with MiXCR, giving one entry per CDR3 protein. The sample comprises approximately 90,000 distinct CDR3 sequences, around 24% of which are singletons, and around 1% rests with the top ten. Input material: naive CD8+ T cells from blood, with Jurkat cell RNA spiked in. As to subset: FACS-sorted CD8+CD4-CCR7+CD45RA+ naive T cells. The origin of the receptors is a human donor in good health. Some libraries in this study had Jurkat cell RNA spiked in.

This clonotype has a handful of counts. The chain uses TRBV3-1 and TRBJ2-7; 7 nucleotides agree with TRBD1. Germline-derived CDR1 and CDR2 are LGHDT and YNNKEL (reference sequence). Trimming at V came to 8 bases and at J to 3 bases, leaving 7 bases not matched to a gene. This CDR3 region has 13 residues. The CDR3 nucleotides read TGTGCCAGCGGCGGAGACAGGGACTACGAGCAGTACTTC. This sequence encodes CASGGDRDYEQYF.

This clonotype was counted many times. The V call is TRBV27, the J call TRBJ2-7; 7 bases map to TRBD2. Germline V gene lookup returns CDR1 MNHEY and CDR2 SMNVEV (reference sequence). This CDR3 is 14 amino acids long. Trimming took 3 bases from V and 1 from J; bases not matched to a gene: 3. The DNA for the CDR3 is TGTGCCAGCAGTTTCTGGGGGGGGTCCTACGAGCAGTACTTC. It specifies CASSFWGGSYEQYF.

This sequence joins TRBV29-1 and TRBJ2-2; D perhaps matches TRBD2 (5 bases). The CDR3 loop spans 12 amino acids. Germline V lookup: CDR1 SQVTM, CDR2 ANQGSEA. CDR3 residues: CGAPGLGGELFF. Here the CDR3 DNA reads TGCGGCGCCCCGGGGTTGGGCGGGGAGCTGTTTTTT.

This chain joins TRBV4-3 and TRBJ2-7; possible D gene TRBD1, 6 bases. Per the germline V gene, CDR1 is LGHNA and CDR2 is YSLEER. This CDR3 spans 16 amino acids. Trimming pared 0 bases from V and 7 bases from J, leaving 19 bases between. CDR3 amino acids: CASSQDRTGFPLEQYF. The CDR3 coding sequence is TGCGCCAGCAGCCAAGATCGTACAGGGTTTCCCCTAGAGCAGTACTTC.

This clonotype was seen many times. The chain uses TRBV4-2 and TRBJ2-7, with D perhaps matching TRBD1 or TRBD2 (5 bases each). Germline assignment: CDR1 LGHNA and CDR2 YNFKEQ. Trimming removed 0 bases at V and 1 base at J, with 10 bases between. This CDR3 has 15 amino acids. The chain's CDR3 is CASSQDGGFSYEQYF. The CDR3 DNA sequence: TGTGCCAGCAGCCAAGATGGGGGTTTTTCCTACGAGCAGTACTTC.

Concerning this clonotype: Given a much more abundant clone one base away, this may be a read error. The CDR3 end shows no conserved phenylalanine or tryptophan, and so a read error is likely. The chain has TRBV4-3 and TRBJ2-3; D unclear. Trimming cost V 1 base and J 1 base, with 3 bases left between them. This CDR3 region has 13 residues. Germline CDR1 and CDR2: LGHNA and YSLEER. DNA of the CDR3: TGCGCCAGCAGCCAAGGACGCACAGATACGCAGTATCTT. It encodes CASSQGRTDTQYL.

This clonotype occurred a few times. This chain joins TRBV15 and TRBJ2-1, with D maybe TRBD2 (5 bases). V shed 4 bases and J shed 5 bases, with 21 bases lying between them. The CDR3 has 17 residues. Germline V gene lookup returns CDR1 LNHNV and CDR2 YYDKDF (reference sequence). DNA for the CDR3: TGTGCCACCAGCATATGGGGTGCTAGCTATTCCCACAATGAGCAGTTCTTC. Amino acid sequence: CATSIWGASYSHNEQFF. Variable domain in full (rest from reference TRBV15 and TRBJ2-1): DAMVIQNPRYQVTQFGKPVTLSCSQTLNHNVMYWYQQKSSQAPKLLFHYYDKDFNNEADTPDNFQSRRPNTSFCFLDIRSPGLGDTAMYLCATSIWGASYSHNEQFFGPGTRLTVL.

Regarding this clonotype: A clone one base away is much larger, so this may be a read error. J is TRBJ1-1 and V is TRBV10-3; D is unclear. The CDR3 loop spans 13 amino acids. Trimming left V 4 bases short and J 10 bases short, with 16 bases between. CDR1 and CDR2 (germline): ENHRY, SYGVKD. The CDR3 is CAISGTFREGAFF. Here the CDR3 DNA reads TGTGCCATCAGTGGCACCTTTCGGGAAGGAGCTTTCTTT.

In its sample, this clonotype was seen many times. The CDR3 protein is CASSLGPSSSPNPLEQYF. The DNA of the CDR3 is TGTGCCAGCAGTTTGGGGCCTTCCAGCTCCCCCAATCCTCTCGAGCAGTACTTC. This chain links TRBV28 with TRBJ2-7; D may be TRBD1 (5 bases). This CDR3 is 18 amino acids long. Trimming took off 3 bases at V and 6 bases at J, with 27 bases between the two ends. The V gene's germline CDR1 is MDHEN and CDR2 SYDVKM.

This clonotype has ten or more counts. The chain links TRBV18 to TRBJ2-3, with D maybe TRBD1 (5 bases). The germline CDR1 and CDR2 sequences are KGHSH and LQKENI. V was pared by 4 bases and J by 0 bases, with 11 bases between. The CDR3 extends over 15 amino acids. This CDR3 is CASSHVGPSTDTQYF. The CDR3 nucleotides are TGTGCCAGCTCACATGTGGGGCCTAGCACAGATACGCAGTATTTT.

This chain joins TRBV3-1 and TRBJ2-5, with no clear D. The V gene lost 0 bases and the J gene lost 2 bases, with 13 bases spanning the gap. The CDR3 totals 16 residues. Germline CDR1 LGHDT, CDR2 YNNKEL (reference sequence). The CDR3 DNA sequence: TGTGCCAGCAGCCAAGATTACCCAACAGATCAAGAGACCCAGTACTTC. Its protein product is CASSQDYPTDQETQYF.

The count of this clonotype is one. The V call is TRBV7-8, the J call TRBJ2-3; the match to TRBD2 covers 11 bases. Looked up from germline, CDR1 is SGHVS and CDR2 is FQNEAQ. The CDR3 is 18 amino acids. Trimming cost V 6 bases and J 2 bases; bases outside gene matches: 13. Written as DNA, the CDR3 is TGTGCCAGCAGTGGGGGGCCATTTAGCGGGGGGGCCACAGATACGCAGTATTTT. It translates to CASSGGPFSGGATDTQYF.

This sequence joins TRBV27 and TRBJ2-2, with D possibly being TRBD1 or TRBD2 (5 bases each). The V end lost 3 bases, the J end lost 6 bases, and 11 bases lay between the germline ends. This CDR3 is built from 14 residues. Germline V gives CDR1 MNHEY, CDR2 SMNVEV (reference sequence). As DNA, the CDR3 is TGTGCCAGCAGTTTCTTTCGGGGCCCCGGGGAGCTGTTTTTT. Its protein is CASSFFRGPGELFF.

The rearrangement uses TRBV30 and TRBJ2-7, with D unclear. Germline loops: CDR1 GTSNPN, CDR2 SVGIG (reference sequence). The CDR3 sequence is 12 residues long. Trimming cost V 8 bases and J 0 bases, with 11 bases left between them. The CDR3 loop is CAGSGYSYEQYF. The CDR3 DNA sequence: TGTGCCGGTTCTGGTTACTCCTACGAGCAGTACTTC.

This clonotype was observed many times. The chain uses TRBV27 and TRBJ2-5; 10 bases are shared with TRBD1. CDR1 is MNHEY, CDR2 SMNVEV, per germline (reference sequence). The CDR3 contains 14 residues. The junction had 5 bases not matched to a gene; V was cut back by 5 bases and J by 5 bases. CDR3: CASSATGGGETQYF. The CDR3 nucleotides read TGTGCCAGCAGTGCGACAGGGGGCGGGGAGACCCAGTACTTC.

In this sample, this clonotype turned up many times. The CDR3 is CAWSRAGSADTQYF. The CDR3 DNA follows: TGTGCCTGGAGTAGGGCAGGGAGTGCTGATACGCAGTATTTT. The J gene is TRBJ2-3, the V gene TRBV30; D assignment may be TRBD1 or TRBD2 (5 bases each). Germline lookup yields CDR1 GTSNPN and CDR2 SVGIG (reference sequence). Trimming shortened V by 2 bases and J by 6 bases, and 15 bases separated the two germline ends. This CDR3 has 14 amino acids.

Of note for this clonotype: This may be a read error, as it is one base from a much larger clone. This chain uses TRBV4-3 with TRBJ2-7; D call uncertain. Germline CDR1 and CDR2: LGHNA and YSLEER. Trimming removed 0 bases at V and 3 bases at J, with 12 bases between. The CDR3 totals 15 residues. The CDR3 protein is CASSQDLGVYYEQYF. The CDR3, as DNA: TGCGCCAGCAGCCAAGATTTAGGTGTGTACTACGAGCAGTACTTC.

This clonotype has only a few counts. This could be a read error, since a much larger clone is one nucleotide away. The chain uses TRBV20-1 and TRBJ2-3; D is possibly TRBD2 (6 bases). CDR3 length: 15 amino acids. Germline V gene sequence: CDR1 DFQATT, CDR2 SNEGSKA (reference sequence). The V gene lost 2 bases and the J gene lost 0 bases, with 12 bases spanning the gap. The DNA for the CDR3 is TGCAGTGCTAGAATGGCGGGAACTAGCACAGATACGCAGTATTTT. Translated, it gives CSARMAGTSTDTQYF.

V usage is TRBV7-9 and J usage is TRBJ2-2; no clear D. V lost 0 bases and J lost 4, with 12 bases in between. Per the germline V gene, CDR1 is SEHNR and CDR2 is FQNEAQ (reference sequence). The CDR3 sequence is 16 residues long. In nucleotides, the CDR3 is TGTGCCAGCAGCTTAGCAGTCCAGGTGGGCACCGGGGAGCTGTTTTTT. Its protein is CASSLAVQVGTGELFF.

Of note for this clonotype: The junction differs from germline at one of its ends, possibly a read error. The J gene is TRBJ2-7, the V gene TRBV5-8, with D perhaps matching TRBD1 (6 bases). This CDR3 region has 14 residues. CDR1 SGHTS and CDR2 YDEGEE come from the germline V gene. The CDR3 nucleotides read TGTGCCCGCAGCTTGGGGGCACCAGGAAACGAGCAGTACTTC. Its protein is CARSLGAPGNEQYF. Filled out from reference TRBV5-8 and TRBJ2-7, the complete variable domain reads EAGVTQSPTHLIKTRGQQATLRCSPISGHTSVYWYQQALGLGLQFLLWYDEGEERNRGNFPPRFSGRQFPNYSSELNVNALELEDSALYLCARSLGAPGNEQYFGPGTRLTVT.

This clonotype appeared a single time. A much larger clone is a single base away; this may be a read error. V and J are TRBV6-1 and TRBJ1-3; D gene uncertain. The CDR3 is 17 amino acids. CDR1 and CDR2 from the germline V gene are MNHNS and SASEGT. In DNA form, the CDR3 reads TGTGCCAGCGGTGAATGGGATTCGGCCAGCTCTGGAAACACCATATATTTT. Its protein is CASGEWDSASSGNTIYF.

The chain carries TRBV30 and TRBJ2-7; no clear D. The germline V gene has CDR1 GTSNPN and CDR2 SVGIG (reference sequence). V was cut by 5 bases and J by 3 bases, with 8 bases left in between. The length of the CDR3 is 11 residues. CDR3 sequence: CAWGLVYEQYF. CDR3 sequence (DNA): TGTGCCTGGGGCCTAGTCTACGAGCAGTACTTC. The full variable domain, its missing parts supplied by reference TRBV30 and TRBJ2-7, is SQTIHQWPATLVQPVGSPLSLECTVEGTSNPNLYWYRQAAGRGLQLLFYSVGIGQISSEVPQNLSASRPQDRQFILSSKKLLLSDSGFYLCAWGLVYEQYFGPGTRLTVT.

This clonotype has at least ten counts. The chain recombines TRBV5-4 with TRBJ2-3, with D maybe TRBD2 (5 bases). The V gene's germline CDR1 is SGHNT and CDR2 YYREEE (reference sequence). V lost 2 bases, J lost 0 bases, and 10 bases lay in between. The CDR3 runs 15 residues. The CDR3: CASSFRRGSTDTQYF. The CDR3 DNA sequence: TGTGCCAGCAGCTTCCGTCGGGGAAGCACAGATACGCAGTATTTT. Variable domain in full (rest from reference TRBV5-4 and TRBJ2-3): ETGVTQSPTHLIKTRGQQVTLRCSSQSGHNTVSWYQQALGQGPQFIFQYYREEENGRGNFPPRFSGLQFPNYSSELNVNALELDDSALYLCASSFRRGSTDTQYFGPGTRLTVL.

This clonotype occurred many times. The rearrangement links TRBV2 to TRBJ2-7, with TRBD1 matching 10 bases. With V trimmed by 6 bases and J by 3 bases, 5 bases remained unmatched. The CDR3 has 14 amino acids. Looked up from germline, CDR1 is SNHLY and CDR2 is FYNNEI. This chain's CDR3 is CASRPGTGDYEQYF. CDR3 coding DNA: TGTGCCAGCAGGCCCGGGACAGGGGACTACGAGCAGTACTTC.